The 21 T cell receptor beta chains below were found in one sample sequenced in a study of T cell responses to AZD1222 COVID-19 vaccine. Sequenced by immunoSEQ multiplex PCR; TCRdb stores in-frame clones only, minus some. Altogether tens of thousands of clones are present, about nine tenths being singletons, with the ten largest covering 4% to 5%. The source material was peripheral blood, sampled on day 0 of AZD1222 vaccination. These receptors were obtained from an adult in good health.

The chain is built from TRBV2 and TRBJ2-5; TRBD2 might be the D (6 bases). There are 19 residues in the CDR3. Trimming took off 4 bases at V and 1 base at J, with 25 bases between the two ends. Germline lookup yields CDR1 SNHLY and CDR2 FYNNEI. As DNA, the CDR3 is TGTGCCAGCAGTGGACAAGGGACTTTTAGAGCAGGTTCCCAAGAGACCCAGTACTTC. Translated, it gives CASSGQGTFRAGSQETQYF.

The chain links TRBV2 to TRBJ1-1, with 9 bases matching TRBD1. This CDR3 is 17 amino acids long. Germline assignment: CDR1 SNHLY and CDR2 FYNNEI. The junction had 13 bases not matched to a gene; V was cut back by 6 bases and J by 2 bases. Here the CDR3 reads CASSVAPGTGQNTEAFF. CDR3 nucleotides: TGTGCCAGCAGCGTAGCTCCCGGGACAGGGCAAAACACTGAAGCTTTCTTT.

The rearrangement joins TRBV19 to TRBJ1-6, with TRBD1 as a possible D gene (5 bases). This CDR3 comprises 14 residues. V was trimmed by 7 bases and J by 6 bases, leaving 13 bases between them. Per germline, CDR1 LNHDA and CDR2 SQIVND (reference sequence). The CDR3 nucleotides are TGTGCCAGTACCCCCGGGGGTGGTAATTCACCCCTCCACTTT. This sequence encodes CASTPGGGNSPLHF.

The chain recombines TRBV10-3 with TRBJ2-1, with a tentative D call TRBD1 (7 bases). The CDR3 extends over 15 amino acids. V was trimmed by 0 bases and J by 5 bases, leaving 11 bases between them. The germline V gene has CDR1 ENHRY and CDR2 SYGVKD. The CDR3, as DNA: TGTGCCATCAGTGAGTCGACCAGGGGGGACAATGAGCAGTTCTTC. This encodes CAISESTRGDNEQFF.

V is TRBV28 and J is TRBJ1-6; D is ambiguous. The CDR3 consists of 12 residues. Trimming took 6 bases from V and 7 from J, leaving 7 bases between them. The germline V gene encodes CDR1 MDHEN and CDR2 SYDVKM. Written as DNA, the CDR3 is TGTGCCAGCAGGACGGGAAATTCACCCCTCCACTTT. Encoded protein: CASRTGNSPLHF.

The chain employs TRBV30 and TRBJ1-3; D may be TRBD1 (6 bases). Per the germline V gene, CDR1 is GTSNPN and CDR2 is SVGIG (reference sequence). This CDR3 is built from 14 residues. V lost 6 bases, J lost 2 bases, and 14 bases lay in between. CDR3 bases: TGTGCCTGCCCCGCACAGGGTGCTGGAAACACCATATATTTT. This gives the protein CACPAQGAGNTIYF.

The rearrangement joins TRBV5-1 to TRBJ2-1, with D unclear. There are 13 residues in the CDR3. Germline CDR1 is SGHRS and CDR2 is YFSETQ. The V end was cut by 0 bases, the J end by 6 bases, with 7 bases between. CDR3 sequence: CASSLATLNEQFF. The CDR3 DNA is TGCGCCAGCAGCTTGGCGACCCTCAATGAGCAGTTCTTC.

The rearrangement joins TRBV5-5 to TRBJ2-7; unclear D gene. The CDR3 runs to 17 residues. The V end was cut by 0 bases, the J end by 1 base, with 17 bases between. Looked up from germline, CDR1 is SGHKS and CDR2 is YYEKEE (reference sequence). The CDR3 loop reads CASSLVGGQTLSYEQYF. As DNA, the CDR3 is TGTGCCAGCAGCTTGGTGGGTGGGCAGACCCTTTCCTACGAGCAGTACTTC.

The chain couples TRBV11-3 to TRBJ2-7; the D is unclear. Germline V gives CDR1 SGHNT, CDR2 YENEEA. The CDR3 consists of 11 residues. The germline V and J ends were trimmed by 2 bases and 5 bases, with 4 bases remaining between them. The CDR3 nucleotides are TGTGCCAGCAGCTTAAAGAACGAGCAGTACTTC. Its translation is CASSLKNEQYF.

The DNA of the CDR3 is TGTGCCAGCAGTGAGGAAGGGTACAATGAGCAGTTCTTC. It codes for CASSEEGYNEQFF. J is TRBJ2-1 and V is TRBV2; the D is unclear. The CDR3 runs 13 residues. Germline lookup yields CDR1 SNHLY and CDR2 FYNNEI. The germline V and J ends were trimmed by 3 bases and 4 bases, with 7 bases remaining between them.

This chain links TRBV5-4 with TRBJ2-3; 10 positions agree with TRBD1. This CDR3 comprises 15 residues. The ends lost 4 bases at V and 3 bases at J; junction bases unmatched: 5. Germline CDR1 is SGHNT and CDR2 is YYREEE (reference sequence). The CDR3 reads CASSGTGVGTDTQYF. The CDR3 coding sequence is TGTGCCAGCAGCGGGACAGGGGTCGGGACAGATACGCAGTATTTT.

The chain joins TRBV27 to TRBJ2-7, with no clear D. The germline CDR1 and CDR2 sequences are MNHEY and SMNVEV (reference sequence). This CDR3 comprises 13 residues. Trimming removed 0 bases at V and 4 bases at J, with 7 bases between. The CDR3 region is CASSLSIGYEQYF. In nucleotides, the CDR3 is TGTGCCAGCAGTTTATCAATAGGGTACGAGCAGTACTTC.

The chain joins TRBV6-2 or TRBV6-3 to TRBJ2-7; a weak D match, TRBD1 (5 bases). This CDR3 spans 12 amino acids. Per germline, CDR1 MNHEY and CDR2 SVGEGT. The V end was cut by 6 bases, the J end by 3 bases, with 9 bases between. Here the CDR3 reads CASSGDSYEQYF. Written as DNA, the CDR3 is TGTGCCAGCAGCGGAGACAGCTACGAGCAGTACTTC.

The J gene is TRBJ2-3, the V gene TRBV18; TRBD2 matches at 8 bases. CDR3 length equals 15 residues. V shed 4 bases, J shed 3 bases, and the junction held 6 bases outside the gene matches. Germline V gives CDR1 KGHSH, CDR2 LQKENI. CDR3 amino acids: CASSLQRGRTDTQYF. In DNA form, the CDR3 reads TGTGCCAGCTCACTCCAGCGGGGGCGGACAGATACGCAGTATTTT.

In this sample, this clone turned up once. V is TRBV6-1 and J is TRBJ1-2, with 7 bases aligning to TRBD1. CDR1 MNHNS and CDR2 SASEGT come from the germline V gene. The CDR3 runs to 15 residues. V shed 2 bases, J shed 3 bases, and the junction held 6 bases outside the gene matches. CDR3 residues: CASSENAGGDYGYTF. As DNA, the CDR3 is TGTGCCAGCAGTGAAAATGCAGGGGGGGACTATGGCTACACCTTC.

The chain is built from TRBV24-1 and TRBJ1-3; D is uncertain. Per the germline V gene, CDR1 is KGHDR and CDR2 is SFDVKD. CDR3 length: 13 amino acids. V was cut by 12 bases and J by 3 bases, with 14 bases left in between. CDR3 region: CAVRENHGNTIYF. CDR3 nucleotides: TGTGCCGTAAGGGAGAACCATGGAAACACCATATATTTT.

V is TRBV7-2 and J is TRBJ1-1; D gene ambiguous. The CDR3 consists of 12 residues. Trimming left V 5 bases short and J 4 bases short, with 8 bases between. Germline V CDR1 and CDR2: SGHTA, FQGNSA. The CDR3 nucleotides read TGTGCCAGCAGCGCGCAATTCACTGAAGCTTTCTTT. As protein: CASSAQFTEAFF.

The chain is built from TRBV5-4 and TRBJ2-7; a possible D gene is TRBD2 (6 bases). The CDR3 totals 14 residues. V was cut by 4 bases and J by 2 bases, with 13 bases left in between. Germline V gives CDR1 SGHNT, CDR2 YYREEE (reference sequence). In DNA, the CDR3 is TGTGCCAGCAGCAAAACCGGGAGCGCCTACGAGCAGTACTTC. This gives the protein CASSKTGSAYEQYF.

The chain uses TRBV7-3 and TRBJ2-7; 8 bases are a match to TRBD2. Trimming cost V 2 bases and J 5 bases; bases outside gene matches: 5. The CDR3 spans 14 residues. Germline assignment: CDR1 SGHTA and CDR2 FQGTGA. This CDR3 reads CASSLLAGGHEQYF. CDR3 DNA sequence: TGTGCCAGCAGCTTACTTGCGGGGGGCCACGAGCAGTACTTC.

This rearrangement joins TRBV6-5 to TRBJ1-1; the match to TRBD1 covers 10 bases. The CDR3 loop spans 13 amino acids. The germline gives CDR1 MNHEY, CDR2 SVGAGI. J gave up 11 bases and V 7 bases, and 10 bases lay outside the gene matches. The CDR3 sequence is CASTRQGAHFAFF. CDR3 nucleotides: TGTGCCAGCACTAGACAGGGGGCGCATTTCGCTTTCTTT.

The rearrangement joins TRBV14 to TRBJ1-2; 7 positions agree with TRBD1. The CDR3 is 17 residues long. Germline values: CDR1 SGHDN, CDR2 FVKESK. The J segment lost 4 bases and the V segment lost 4 bases, leaving 15 bases of the junction unmatched. The CDR3 region is CASSRHDPTGTPYGYTF. CDR3 nucleotides: TGTGCCAGCAGCCGCCACGACCCGACAGGGACGCCCTATGGCTACACCTTC.